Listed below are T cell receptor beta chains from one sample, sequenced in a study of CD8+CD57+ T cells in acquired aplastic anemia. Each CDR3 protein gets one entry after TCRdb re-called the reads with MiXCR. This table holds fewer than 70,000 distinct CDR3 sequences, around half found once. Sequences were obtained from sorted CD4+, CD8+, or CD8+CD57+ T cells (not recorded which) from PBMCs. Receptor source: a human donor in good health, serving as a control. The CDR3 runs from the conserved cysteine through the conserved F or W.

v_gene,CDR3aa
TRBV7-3,CASSSDFYNEQFF
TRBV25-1,CASSESGLAHNYEQYF
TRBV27,CASSLTGLYEQYF
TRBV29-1,CSVRTGQGNYYGYTF
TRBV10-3,CAIKLLHF
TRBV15,CATSLARVREQYF
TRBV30,CASSNPRGGYTF
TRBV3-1,CASSPSGLEAFF
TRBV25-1,CASSEYPDSPLHF
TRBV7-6,CASSSHPGRRSPLHF
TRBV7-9,CASSLDRMQFF
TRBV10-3,CAISELGTIYEQYF
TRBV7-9,CASSLARGDEQFF
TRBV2,CARGQGNTEAFF
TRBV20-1,CSASQGAGEKLFF
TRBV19,CASSIQGYGYTF
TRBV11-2,CASSAPGSASYEQYF
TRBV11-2,CASSHKTTGGSYGYTF
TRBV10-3,CAISETLTSGSKDEQFF
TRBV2,CATSGADTQYF
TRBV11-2,CASSLWAETGELFF
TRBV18,CASSPPWTGLTDTQYF
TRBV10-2,CASGETGRGGDTQYF
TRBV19,CASSILGGEDQFF
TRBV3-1,CASSGHSNTEAFF
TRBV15,CATSAWAGREQYF
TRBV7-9,CASSGSGNNEQFF
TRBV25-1,CASKPDSSLDGYTF
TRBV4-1,CASSQEVRSTDTQYF
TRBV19,CASSIGGDFGYTF
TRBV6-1,CASSPLSPADTQYF
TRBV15,CATSRGGWSYNEQFF
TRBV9,CASSVDGSNQPQHF
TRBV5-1,CASSLVTDNEQFF
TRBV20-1,CSASRGRGTEAFF
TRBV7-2,CASSSTMNSGNTIYF
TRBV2,CASSEGAVYGYTF
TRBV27,CASSRLPTAYNEQFF
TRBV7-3,CASSVGGLDTQYF
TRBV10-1,CASSPTGSSNQPQHF
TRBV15,CATSRVGQRTDTQYF
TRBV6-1,CASSEAGTGGHEQYF
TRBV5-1,CASSPEGTDTQYF